This entry lists 2 T cell receptor beta chains sequenced from one sample in a study of cytomegalovirus exposure and HLA in healthy donors. In the PCR, 60 Vbeta and 13 Jbeta primers were used. Using immunoSEQ multiplex PCR, the repertoire was profiled, and TCRdb retains in-frame clones only, with some absent. The sample contains 150,000 to 200,000 clones, less than 85% of which appear only once. The sample taken for sequencing was PBMCs. The receptors originated from a man between 18 and 29 years old in good health and CMV-seronegative.

The V call is TRBV5-5, the J call TRBJ2-2; 9 nucleotides agree with TRBD1. The CDR3 length is 14 residues. Germline-derived CDR1 and CDR2 are SGHKS and YYEKEE (reference sequence). With 6 bases clipped from V and 6 bases from J, the junction kept 6 bases outside the gene matches. The CDR3 DNA is TGTGCCAGCAAACTACAGGGGGCGTCCGGGGAGCTGTTTTTT. Translating it yields CASKLQGASGELFF.

The rearrangement joins TRBV2 to TRBJ2-5, with 8 bases that match TRBD1. CDR3 size: 17 residues. CDR1 is SNHLY, CDR2 FYNNEI, per germline. V was clipped by 4 bases and J by 4 bases; unmatched bases: 14. The CDR3 sequence: CASSVSLDRENLETQYF. As DNA, the CDR3 is TGTGCCAGCAGTGTCTCGTTGGACAGGGAGAATTTAGAGACCCAGTACTTC. Looking up the rest from reference TRBV2 and TRBJ2-5 gives the full variable domain: EPEVTQTPSHQVTQMGQEVILRCVPISNHLYFYWYRQILGQKVEFLVSFYNNEISEKSEIFDDQFSVERPDGSNFTLKIRSTKLEDSAMYFCASSVSLDRENLETQYFGPGTRLLVL.